Each of the 26 T cell receptor beta chains below was sequenced from the same sample in a study of blood T cell repertoires in COVID-19. The repertoire was sequenced with immunoSEQ multiplex PCR; TCRdb's copy has only in-frame clones and lacks some. Found here are about 100,000 clones, 70% to 85% of them singletons; the top ten hold more than 20%. The specimen sequenced was peripheral blood. These TCRs come from a man in his sixties or seventies with active or convalescent COVID-19.

The V and J genes are TRBV2 and TRBJ1-1, with D possibly matching TRBD1 (5 bases). There are 14 residues in the CDR3. Germline V gene data show CDR1 as SNHLY and CDR2 as FYNNEI. V lost 6 bases to trimming and J lost 5 bases, with 16 bases between them. The CDR3 region is CASSLREARTEAFF. DNA for the CDR3: TGTGCCAGCAGCCTCAGGGAAGCGAGAACTGAAGCTTTCTTT.

This sequence joins TRBV27 and TRBJ1-3; maybe TRBD1 (5 bases). Per the germline V gene, CDR1 is MNHEY and CDR2 is SMNVEV (reference sequence). The CDR3 is 15 residues long. V lost 0 bases, J lost 2 bases, and 8 bases lay in between. Here the CDR3 reads CASSLSKGTGNTIYF. Here the CDR3 DNA reads TGTGCCAGCAGTTTATCCAAGGGGACTGGAAACACCATATATTTT.

The chain is built from TRBV10-3 and TRBJ2-1; 8 nucleotides align to TRBD1. The CDR3 consists of 13 residues. V shed 2 bases, J shed 11 bases, and the junction held 5 bases outside the gene matches. Germline V gene data show CDR1 as ENHRY and CDR2 as SYGVKD. The CDR3 sequence is CAISEPDRGKQFF. The CDR3 region has the DNA TGTGCCATCAGTGAGCCAGACAGGGGAAAGCAGTTCTTC.

The V call is TRBV2, the J call TRBJ2-3; tentative D call: TRBD1 (7 bases). V was shortened by 5 bases and J by 3 bases, with 15 bases between the two germline ends. The CDR3 extends over 15 amino acids. The germline V gene has CDR1 SNHLY and CDR2 FYNNEI. The CDR3 coding sequence is TGTGCCAGCAGTCGACAGACAGGGACTACAGATACGCAGTATTTT. Translated, it gives CASSRQTGTTDTQYF.

This sequence joins TRBV5-1 and TRBJ2-2; 9 nucleotides align to TRBD1. Germline V gene sequence: CDR1 SGHRS, CDR2 YFSETQ. This CDR3 region has 14 residues. J gave up 7 bases and V 6 bases, and 7 bases lay outside the gene matches. Here the CDR3 reads CASTPGTGNGELFF. The CDR3 nucleotides read TGCGCCAGCACGCCCGGGACAGGGAACGGGGAGCTGTTTTTT.

This clone was detected once. The rearrangement joins TRBV5-4 to TRBJ2-3, with 12 nucleotides matching TRBD1. In germline, CDR1 is SGHNT, CDR2 YYREEE (reference sequence). The CDR3 has 18 amino acids. J lost 6 bases, V lost 6 bases, and 17 bases had no gene match. The CDR3 loop reads CASNPGQGASGGHDTQYF. CDR3 in DNA: TGTGCCAGCAATCCGGGACAGGGGGCCAGCGGGGGGCATGATACGCAGTATTTT.

This clone occurred once. The chain joins TRBV5-1 to TRBJ1-4, with 7 bases fitting TRBD1. Germline V gene lookup returns CDR1 SGHRS and CDR2 YFSETQ. This CDR3 has 14 residues. J gave up 0 bases and V 5 bases, and 1 base lay outside the gene matches. CDR3 bases: TGCGCCAGCAGGACAGGGCCAACTAATGAAAAACTGTTTTTT. It yields the protein CASRTGPTNEKLFF.

V is TRBV5-1 and J is TRBJ1-1; 9 bases match TRBD1. Germline CDR1 is SGHRS and CDR2 is YFSETQ. The junction had 13 bases not matched to a gene; V was cut back by 9 bases and J by 4 bases. The CDR3 consists of 15 residues. CDR3 amino acids: CATSSGQGKTTEAFF. CDR3 DNA sequence: TGCGCCACCTCCAGTGGACAGGGGAAGACCACTGAAGCTTTCTTT.

The chain employs TRBV28 and TRBJ2-5, with 13 bases that match TRBD2. This CDR3 has 15 amino acids. Germline V gene data show CDR1 as MDHEN and CDR2 as SYDVKM. V was pared by 3 bases and J by 4 bases, with 2 bases of the junction left unmatched. CDR3 in amino acids: CASSLGTSGIETQYF. CDR3 DNA sequence: TGTGCCAGCAGTTTGGGGACTAGCGGGATAGAGACCCAGTACTTC.

The chain employs TRBV5-1 and TRBJ1-2; the match to TRBD1 covers 7 bases. J was trimmed by 4 bases and V by 4 bases; bases with no gene match: 7. This CDR3 contains 14 residues. Looked up from germline, CDR1 is SGHRS and CDR2 is YFSETQ. CDR3 coding DNA: TGCGCCAGCAGCCCTGGGACAGCTACCTATGGCTACACCTTC. This codes for CASSPGTATYGYTF.

The CDR3 sequence is CASSRGLSRGDTEAFF. The CDR3 region has the DNA TGTGCCAGCAGCAGGGGGTTATCCCGTGGGGACACTGAAGCTTTCTTT. This rearrangement joins TRBV5-4 to TRBJ1-1; D is possibly TRBD1 (6 bases). In germline, CDR1 is SGHNT, CDR2 YYREEE (reference sequence). The V and J ends lost 4 bases and 3 bases respectively, with 19 bases between them. The CDR3 has 16 amino acids.

This clone was detected only once. The gene calls are TRBV19 and TRBJ2-1; 8 nucleotides agree with TRBD2. V shed 4 bases and J 6 bases; nucleotides not matched to a gene: 5. CDR3 length equals 14 residues. Per the germline V gene, CDR1 is LNHDA and CDR2 is SQIVND (reference sequence). The CDR3 nucleotides read TGTGCCAGTAGTAGACGGGGGGGAACCAATGAGCAGTTCTTC. It is translated as CASSRRGGTNEQFF.

The chain combines TRBV18 with TRBJ1-1; 10 nucleotides align to TRBD1. The CDR3 spans 14 residues. The trim removed 3 bases at V and 6 bases at J, leaving 4 bases unmatched. Germline loops: CDR1 KGHSH, CDR2 LQKENI. The CDR3 DNA is TGTGCCAGCTCACCGGGACAGGGGAGGCCTGAAGCTTTCTTT. This encodes CASSPGQGRPEAFF.

The chain couples TRBV9 to TRBJ2-7, with a weak D call TRBD2 (6 bases). The CDR3 contains 15 residues. With 0 bases removed from V and 1 base from J, the gap between germline ends came to 11 bases. Germline loops: CDR1 SGDLS, CDR2 YYNGEE. The CDR3 nucleotides are TGTGCCAGCAGCGTAGGGGCTAGCGTATCCTACGAGCAGTACTTC. It yields the protein CASSVGASVSYEQYF.

In its sample, this clone was seen once. The rearrangement joins TRBV5-1 to TRBJ1-2; TRBD1 agrees at 9 bases. Trimming cost V 0 bases and J 7 bases; bases outside gene matches: 1. CDR3 length equals 13 residues. The germline V gene has CDR1 SGHRS and CDR2 YFSETQ. The CDR3 reads CASSLEQGAGYTF. CDR3 nucleotide sequence: TGCGCCAGCAGCTTGGAACAGGGGGCTGGCTACACCTTC.

On this clone itself: This same CDR3 is encoded by further DNA sequences in the sample. V and J are TRBV27 and TRBJ1-2, with a weak D call TRBD1 (5 bases). V gave up 0 bases and J gave up 3 bases, with 11 bases separating them. The CDR3 length is 15 residues. CDR1 is MNHEY, CDR2 SMNVEV, per germline (reference sequence). The CDR3 DNA sequence: TGTGCCAGCAGTTTATCCCCGGGGGGTTACTATGGCTACACCTTC. Translation: CASSLSPGGYYGYTF.

The genes are TRBV2 and TRBJ2-5; 11 positions agree with TRBD2. The CDR3 has 14 amino acids. Trimming at V came to 8 bases and at J to 4 bases, leaving 6 bases not matched to a gene. Looked up from germline, CDR1 is SNHLY and CDR2 is FYNNEI. CDR3 amino acids: CASGSGGGRETQYF. As DNA, the CDR3 is TGTGCCAGCGGTAGCGGGGGGGGACGAGAGACCCAGTACTTC.

The CDR3 DNA reads TGTGCCAGCAGCGAAACGGGACTAGGGAGGGAGACCCAGTACTTC. Translation gives CASSETGLGRETQYF. The chain is built from TRBV7-9 and TRBJ2-5; TRBD2 aligns across 8 bases. V lost 5 bases, J lost 5 bases, and 10 bases stayed unmatched. Germline V gives CDR1 SEHNR, CDR2 FQNEAQ (reference sequence). This CDR3 contains 15 residues.

This clone turned up a few times. The V call is TRBV14, the J call TRBJ1-6; the match to TRBD1 covers 10 bases. Germline values: CDR1 SGHDN, CDR2 FVKESK. J lost 9 bases, V lost 5 bases, and 10 bases had no gene match. This CDR3 region has 16 residues. This chain's CDR3 is CASSALDRGQGSPLHF. The CDR3 nucleotides read TGTGCCAGCAGCGCACTTGACAGGGGGCAGGGTTCACCCCTCCACTTT.

The V call is TRBV6-5, the J call TRBJ1-1; D possibly corresponds to TRBD1 (5 bases). CDR1 is MNHEY and CDR2 is SVGAGI in the germline V gene. Trimming stripped 7 bases from V and 6 bases from J, with 18 bases between. CDR3 size: 14 residues. In DNA, the CDR3 is TGTGCCAGCACCCTTAACGTGGGGCAGTCTGAAGCTTTCTTT. This sequence encodes CASTLNVGQSEAFF.

The rearrangement joins TRBV7-2 to TRBJ2-7; 9 nucleotides match TRBD1. The CDR3 is 15 amino acids. The germline V gene has CDR1 SGHTA and CDR2 FQGNSA. Germline trimming cut 4 bases from V and 3 bases from J; bases unmatched to any gene: 7. The DNA for the CDR3 is TGTGCCAGCAGCTCAAGCGGGACAGGGATCTACGAGCAGTACTTC. As protein: CASSSSGTGIYEQYF.

The rearrangement links TRBV27 to TRBJ1-5; 7 bases are a match to TRBD1. V was clipped by 6 bases and J by 4 bases; unmatched bases: 9. Germline V gene sequence: CDR1 MNHEY, CDR2 SMNVEV (reference sequence). The CDR3 sequence is 15 residues long. The CDR3 is CASSLGTANNQPQHF. The CDR3, as DNA: TGTGCCAGCAGCCTCGGGACAGCTAATAATCAGCCCCAGCATTTT.

The rearrangement uses TRBV6-5 and TRBJ1-2; TRBD1 matches 9 bases. V lost 7 bases and J lost 5; bases outside the gene matches: 5. Germline V gives CDR1 MNHEY, CDR2 SVGAGI. The CDR3 is made up of 13 amino acids. Here the CDR3 DNA reads TGTGCCAGCACCCGGGACAGGGCTTATGGCTACACCTTC. It translates to CASTRDRAYGYTF.

This clone is a singleton in its sample. The rearrangement joins TRBV3-1 (or the pseudogene TRBV3-2) to TRBJ2-7, with D perhaps TRBD2 (6 bases). CDR1 is LGHDT, CDR2 YNNKEL, per germline (reference sequence). The ends were cut back, 3 bases at V and 4 bases at J, with 22 bases in the middle. The CDR3 consists of 17 residues. CDR3 nucleotides: TGTGCCAGCAGCCACCCGGCGGGACCTGGATTCCAGTACGAGCAGTACTTC. Amino acid sequence: CASSHPAGPGFQYEQYF.

This clone was seen a single time. The V gene is TRBV28, the J gene TRBJ2-7; 9 bases are a match to TRBD1. The CDR3 has 16 amino acids. With V trimmed by 5 bases and J by 4 bases, 12 bases remained unmatched. Looked up from germline, CDR1 is MDHEN and CDR2 is SYDVKM. CDR3 protein: CASSASMTGGSYEQYF. CDR3 sequence (DNA): TGTGCCAGCAGTGCCTCTATGACAGGGGGGTCGTACGAGCAGTACTTC.

This clone was seen more than once but under ten times. The chain employs TRBV7-3 and TRBJ1-6, with 9 bases matching TRBD1. The J segment lost 8 bases and the V segment lost 2 bases, leaving 7 bases of the junction unmatched. The germline V gene has CDR1 SGHTA and CDR2 FQGTGA. This CDR3 is built from 16 residues. The CDR3 DNA follows: TGTGCCAGCAGCTTATTGGGACAGGGAACGGATTCACCCCTCCACTTT. As protein: CASSLLGQGTDSPLHF.